A single sample gave rise to the 13 T cell receptor beta chains below, sequenced in a study of T-cell memory formation after mild COVID-19. MiXCR, applied by TCRdb to the 5' RACE reads, yields one record per CDR3 protein. Seen here are about 210,000 distinct CDR3 sequences, about 27% observed once, and the top ten hold over 9.5%. Sequences were obtained from PBMCs or a T cell subset sorted from them (not recorded which). The receptor set was obtained from an adult woman who had mild COVID-19 (a few samples of this study predate the infection). Cell type and time point are not known.

The rearrangement joins TRBV29-1 to TRBJ2-7; D may be TRBD1 or TRBD2 (5 bases each). Trimming removed 6 bases at V and 5 bases at J, with 14 bases between. Germline CDR1 is SQVTM and CDR2 is ANQGSEA. The CDR3 sequence is 12 residues long. Written as DNA, the CDR3 is TGCAGCGTCCGGGGCCCTGGGGACGAGCAGTACTTC. Its protein is CSVRGPGDEQYF.

This clonotype was counted between two and nine times. The chain couples TRBV28 to TRBJ2-5; D might be TRBD1 (6 bases). V lost 6 bases to trimming and J lost 1 base, with 12 bases between them. The CDR3 totals 14 residues. Germline CDR1 reads MDHEN; CDR2 reads SYDVKM. This CDR3 is CASSDRTLQETQYF. CDR3 nucleotide sequence: TGTGCCAGCAGCGACAGGACACTCCAAGAGACCCAGTACTTC.

This chain links TRBV30 with TRBJ2-5, with D unclear. This CDR3 has 13 residues. Germline V gene lookup returns CDR1 GTSNPN and CDR2 SVGIG (reference sequence). V gave up 3 bases and J gave up 1 base, with 9 bases separating them. CDR3 nucleotides: TGTGCCTGGAGCCCTGGACCCCAAGAGACCCAGTACTTC. It codes for CAWSPGPQETQYF.

The chain is built from TRBV10-2 and TRBJ1-5; possibly TRBD1 for D (6 bases). The CDR3 is 12 amino acids. The V and J ends lost 4 bases and 6 bases respectively, with 7 bases between them. The germline gives CDR1 WSHSY, CDR2 SAAADI. The CDR3 region has the DNA TGCGCCAGCAGTGGGGGGCTTCAGCCCCAGCATTTT. This sequence encodes CASSGGLQPQHF.

This clonotype turned up a few times. The V call is TRBV12-3 or TRBV12-4, the J call TRBJ2-7; no definite D call. The ends were cut back, 3 bases at V and 2 bases at J, with 5 bases in the middle. The CDR3 has 12 residues. The CDR3 nucleotides are TGTGCCAGCAGTTTTATTGCCTACGAGCAGTACTTC. Its translation is CASSFIAYEQYF.

The rearrangement links TRBV29-1 to TRBJ1-1, with 9 nucleotides matching TRBD1. J lost 5 bases, V lost 0 bases, and 4 bases had no gene match. CDR3 size: 14 residues. Germline values: CDR1 SQVTM, CDR2 ANQGSEA. The CDR3 nucleotides read TGCAGCGTTGAAGATCACAGGGGGCGAACTGAAGCTTTCTTT. Protein product: CSVEDHRGRTEAFF.

The chain has TRBV12-3 or TRBV12-4 and TRBJ1-3; D unresolved. Trimming cost V 3 bases and J 3 bases, with 9 bases left between them. The CDR3 totals 14 residues. CDR3 protein: CASSFETGGNTIYF. In DNA, the CDR3 is TGTGCCAGCAGTTTTGAGACCGGTGGAAACACCATATATTTT.

V is TRBV5-1 and J is TRBJ2-7; a weak D match, TRBD2 (6 bases). This CDR3 region has 16 residues. Per the germline V gene, CDR1 is SGHRS and CDR2 is YFSETQ. V shed 0 bases and J shed 2 bases, with 15 bases lying between them. The CDR3 loop is CASSLGAGSGTYEQYF. Written as DNA, the CDR3 is TGCGCCAGCAGCTTGGGCGCGGGTAGCGGAACCTACGAGCAGTACTTC.

Only a few counts were recorded for this clonotype. The CDR3 sequence: CASSYVGGGGETQYF. In DNA form, the CDR3 reads TGTGCCAGCAGTTACGTTGGCGGGGGAGGAGAGACCCAGTACTTC. The rearrangement links TRBV6-2 or TRBV6-3 to TRBJ2-5; 7 nucleotides agree with TRBD2. The CDR3 sequence is 15 residues long. Germline-derived CDR1 and CDR2 are MNHEY and SVGEGT. Trimming took 2 bases from V and 4 from J; bases not matched to a gene: 7.

This chain uses TRBV6-5 with TRBJ2-3, with 16 bases that match TRBD2. The CDR3 is 18 amino acids. V lost 5 bases to trimming and J lost 3 bases; unmatched junction nucleotides: 8. Germline V CDR1 and CDR2: MNHEY, SVGAGI. The CDR3 DNA sequence: TGTGCCAGCAGTGGGGGACTAGCGGGAGGGCCTTCGACAGATACGCAGTATTTT. Translating it yields CASSGGLAGGPSTDTQYF.

CDR3 in amino acids: CASSFISNEQFF. DNA of the CDR3: TGTGCCAGCAGCTTTATATCGAATGAGCAGTTCTTC. The chain uses TRBV7-9 and TRBJ2-1; D ambiguous. The CDR3 is 12 residues long. V lost 3 bases and J lost 7, with 7 bases in between. CDR1 and CDR2 from the germline V gene are SEHNR and FQNEAQ (reference sequence).

This rearrangement joins TRBV21-1 to TRBJ2-7; TRBD1 is the table's D call, not checked against the DNA. TRBV21-1 is designated a pseudogene. This CDR3 contains 17 residues. In DNA, the CDR3 is TGTGCCAGCAGCAAAGCCGGGCGGGACAGAAGCTCCTACGAGCAGTACTTC. Protein: CASSKAGRDRSSYEQYF.

This clonotype was counted between two and nine times. The V gene is TRBV7-3, the J gene TRBJ2-3; 10 bases agree with TRBD2. CDR3 length: 16 residues. From germline, CDR1 is SGHTA and CDR2 FQGTGA. Trimming took 3 bases from V and 0 from J; bases not matched to a gene: 3. The CDR3 region has the DNA TGTGCCAGCAGCTTCAGCGGGGGGGCGAGCACAGATACGCAGTATTTT. This encodes CASSFSGGASTDTQYF. Complete variable domain (other parts from reference TRBV7-3 and TRBJ2-3): GAGVSQTPSNKVTEKGKYVELRCDPISGHTALYWYRQSLGQGPEFLIYFQGTGAADDSGLPNDRFFAVRPEGSVSTLKIQRTERGDSAVYLCASSFSGGASTDTQYFGPGTRLTVL.